This TCR beta chain is from a study of T-cell reconstitution after alpha-beta-depleted transplantation in children. CDR3 size: 17 residues. The V and J ends lost 0 bases and 0 bases, in that order; junction bases with no gene match: 4. The germline V gene encodes CDR1 SQVTM and CDR2 ANQGSEA. The TCRbeta library was prepared with unique molecular identifiers. MiXCR, applied by TCRdb to the PCR reads, yields one record per CDR3 protein. In the table there are 700,000 to 950,000 distinct CDR3 sequences, about 16% of which are singletons. The sequence came from a male patient aged 10-17 years who had a stem cell transplant for acute lymphoblastic leukemia, so the T cells may come from the graft donor. The source material was PBMCs, mostly from graft donor cells, sampled 360 days after TCRalphabeta/CD19-depleted stem cell transplant. V is TRBV29-1 and J is TRBJ2-1; 11 bases match TRBD2. CDR3 bases: TGCAGCGTTGAAGATGGGACTAGCGGTAGCTCCTACAATGAGCAGTTCTTC. Protein product: CSVEDGTSGSSYNEQFF.